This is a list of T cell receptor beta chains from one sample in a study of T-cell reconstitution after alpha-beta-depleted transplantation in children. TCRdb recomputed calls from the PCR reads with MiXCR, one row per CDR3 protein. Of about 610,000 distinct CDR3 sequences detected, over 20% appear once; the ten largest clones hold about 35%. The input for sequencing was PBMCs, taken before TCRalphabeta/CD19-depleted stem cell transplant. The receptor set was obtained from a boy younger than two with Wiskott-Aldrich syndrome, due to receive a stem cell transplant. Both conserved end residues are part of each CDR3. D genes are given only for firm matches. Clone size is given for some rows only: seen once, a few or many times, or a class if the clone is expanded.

CDR3nt: TGTGCCAGCAGTTTAGAATTCAGGGACGCGGGGTCCTACGAGCAGTACTTC; CDR3aa: CASSLEFRDAGSYEQYF; d_gene: NA; abundance: few; j_gene: TRBJ2-7; v_gene: TRBV27
CDR3nt: TGTGCCAGCAGCTCCGGGAGGATCAGCACAGATACGCAGTATTTT; CDR3aa: CASSSGRISTDTQYF; d_gene: TRBD2; abundance: NA; j_gene: TRBJ2-3; v_gene: TRBV7-2
CDR3nt: TGCGCCAGCAGCTTGGCCGCTAGCGGGCACGAAGAGACCCAGTACTTC; CDR3aa: CASSLAASGHEETQYF; d_gene: TRBD2; abundance: NA; j_gene: TRBJ2-5; v_gene: TRBV5-1
CDR3nt: TGTGCCAGCAGTACCGAGACTAGCGGCGAGCAGTACTTC; CDR3aa: CASSTETSGEQYF; d_gene: TRBD2; abundance: few; j_gene: TRBJ2-7; v_gene: TRBV12-3/TRBV12-4
CDR3nt: TGTGCCAGCAGTTGGGGGGGGACCACGTACAATGAGCAGTTCTTC; CDR3aa: CASSWGGTTYNEQFF; d_gene: TRBD2; abundance: NA; j_gene: TRBJ2-1; v_gene: TRBV12-3/TRBV12-4
CDR3nt: TGCGCCAGCAGGTCTACAGGTGGCTACACCTTC; CDR3aa: CASRSTGGYTF; d_gene: NA; abundance: few; j_gene: TRBJ1-2; v_gene: TRBV5-1
CDR3nt: TGCGCCAGCAGCGCCTATACCGGGACAGGACTCAATGAGCAGTTCTTC; CDR3aa: CASSAYTGTGLNEQFF; d_gene: TRBD1; abundance: few; j_gene: TRBJ2-1; v_gene: TRBV5-1
CDR3nt: TGCAGCGTTGAACTTCGGGGGCAATACACTGAAGCTTTCTTT; CDR3aa: CSVELRGQYTEAFF; d_gene: NA; abundance: NA; j_gene: TRBJ1-1; v_gene: TRBV29-1
CDR3nt: TGTGCCAGCAGCCAATCCGGGACTGCCTACGAGCAGTACTTC; CDR3aa: CASSQSGTAYEQYF; d_gene: NA; abundance: NA; j_gene: TRBJ2-7; v_gene: TRBV4-2
CDR3nt: TGCGCCAGCAGCCCCGCGAGGTCAGGGGTCGGTATGAACACTGAAGCTTTCTTT; CDR3aa: CASSPARSGVGMNTEAFF; d_gene: NA; abundance: NA; j_gene: TRBJ1-1; v_gene: TRBV5-1
CDR3nt: TGTGCCAGCAGCAAAGCGGATCGGACAGGGGATTCCCACGAGCAGTACTTC; CDR3aa: CASSKADRTGDSHEQYF; d_gene: NA; abundance: few; j_gene: TRBJ2-7; v_gene: TRBV21-1
CDR3nt: TGCGCCAGCAGCCTTTTTCCTAGCGGGCCGGAGTCTCGGCAGTTCTTC; CDR3aa: CASSLFPSGPESRQFF; d_gene: TRBD2; abundance: few; j_gene: TRBJ2-1; v_gene: TRBV5-1
CDR3nt: TGCAGTGCTAGAGATTGGAGGGGTCCTGAGCAGTTCTTC; CDR3aa: CSARDWRGPEQFF; d_gene: NA; abundance: NA; j_gene: TRBJ2-1; v_gene: TRBV20-1
CDR3nt: TGCAGTGCTAGAGTACTAACTAGGACTTCTAATCAGCCCCAGCATTTT; CDR3aa: CSARVLTRTSNQPQHF; d_gene: NA; abundance: NA; j_gene: TRBJ1-5; v_gene: TRBV20-1
CDR3nt: TGTGCCAGCTCACCCATCTGGAGGGGCGCGAACACTGAAGCTTTCTTT; CDR3aa: CASSPIWRGANTEAFF; d_gene: NA; abundance: NA; j_gene: TRBJ1-1; v_gene: TRBV18
CDR3nt: TGCAGCGTTCTCGGGGCGAGAGAGGCTTTCTTT; CDR3aa: CSVLGAREAFF; d_gene: NA; abundance: NA; j_gene: TRBJ1-1; v_gene: TRBV29-1
CDR3nt: TGTGCCAGCAGTCCGCTACCGGGACTAGCGCCGGCAGATACGCAGTATTTT; CDR3aa: CASSPLPGLAPADTQYF; d_gene: TRBD2; abundance: NA; j_gene: TRBJ2-3; v_gene: TRBV2
CDR3nt: TGCGCCAGCAGCGCCGGACGGAATAATGAAAAACTGTTTTTT; CDR3aa: CASSAGRNNEKLFF; d_gene: NA; abundance: NA; j_gene: TRBJ1-4; v_gene: TRBV5-1
CDR3nt: TGCGCCAGCTGTAGAACTAGCGGGAGTCGGGAGACCCAGTACTTC; CDR3aa: CASCRTSGSRETQYF; d_gene: TRBD2; abundance: few; j_gene: TRBJ2-5; v_gene: TRBV5-1
CDR3nt: TGTGCCTGGATGACTAACGGGAGGATCCATGAGCAGTTCTTC; CDR3aa: CAWMTNGRIHEQFF; d_gene: TRBD2; abundance: NA; j_gene: TRBJ2-1; v_gene: TRBV30
CDR3nt: TGTGCCAGTTCAGAGAGCTCTGGAAACACCATATATTTT; CDR3aa: CASSESSGNTIYF; d_gene: NA; abundance: NA; j_gene: TRBJ1-3; v_gene: TRBV19
CDR3nt: TGCGCCAGCAGCCAACTTAGGACATCTGAGCAGTTCTTC; CDR3aa: CASSQLRTSEQFF; d_gene: NA; abundance: few; j_gene: TRBJ2-1; v_gene: TRBV4-1
CDR3nt: TGTGCCAGCAGTTCCCAAGCGGGAGCCTCCTACGAGCAGTACTTC; CDR3aa: CASSSQAGASYEQYF; d_gene: TRBD2; abundance: NA; j_gene: TRBJ2-7; v_gene: TRBV27
CDR3nt: TGTGCCAGCAGTCCTAGCCCGGCGGGGGATCAGCCCCAGCATTTT; CDR3aa: CASSPSPAGDQPQHF; d_gene: NA; abundance: NA; j_gene: TRBJ1-5; v_gene: TRBV12-3/TRBV12-4
CDR3nt: TGCGCCAGCAGCTTCGGCATCAATGAAAAACTGTTTTTT; CDR3aa: CASSFGINEKLFF; d_gene: NA; abundance: NA; j_gene: TRBJ1-4; v_gene: TRBV5-1
CDR3nt: TGTGCCATCAGTGAGCTCAATGAGCAGTTCTTC; CDR3aa: CAISELNEQFF; d_gene: NA; abundance: NA; j_gene: TRBJ2-1; v_gene: TRBV10-3
CDR3nt: TGTGCCAGCAGCCAGGGCCTAGCGGGAGTTGGTGAGCAGTACTTC; CDR3aa: CASSQGLAGVGEQYF; d_gene: TRBD2; abundance: NA; j_gene: TRBJ2-7; v_gene: TRBV14
CDR3nt: TGCGCCAGCAGCCTTGGGGGCCTGGTGAGCTCTGGGGCCAACGTCCTGACTTTC; CDR3aa: CASSLGGLVSSGANVLTF; d_gene: NA; abundance: NA; j_gene: TRBJ2-6; v_gene: TRBV5-1
CDR3nt: TGTGCCATCAGCGCCGGGACCGGACCTGGAAACACCATATATTTT; CDR3aa: CAISAGTGPGNTIYF; d_gene: NA; abundance: NA; j_gene: TRBJ1-3; v_gene: TRBV10-3
CDR3nt: TGTGCCAGCAGCGGGACTAGCGACCAAGAGACCCAGTACTTC; CDR3aa: CASSGTSDQETQYF; d_gene: TRBD2; abundance: NA; j_gene: TRBJ2-5; v_gene: TRBV7-9
CDR3nt: TGTGCTAGTGGTCTACAGGGCCCCATGAACACTGAAGCTTTCTTT; CDR3aa: CASGLQGPMNTEAFF; d_gene: NA; abundance: NA; j_gene: TRBJ1-1; v_gene: TRBV12-5
CDR3nt: TGTGCCAGCAGTTTCCAGTATCAGCCCCAGCATTTT; CDR3aa: CASSFQYQPQHF; d_gene: NA; abundance: many; j_gene: TRBJ1-5; v_gene: TRBV28
CDR3nt: TGTGCCAGCAGTTTTTGGGCAGGGGGCGATGACTACAATGAGCAGTTCTTC; CDR3aa: CASSFWAGGDDYNEQFF; d_gene: TRBD1; abundance: few; j_gene: TRBJ2-1; v_gene: TRBV27
CDR3nt: TGCGCCAGCAGCTTGGCCCCTAGCGGGCAAAATGAGCAGTTCTTC; CDR3aa: CASSLAPSGQNEQFF; d_gene: TRBD2; abundance: NA; j_gene: TRBJ2-1; v_gene: TRBV5-1
CDR3nt: TGTGCCAGCAGCTTGAGGGGAGGAGAGACCCAGTACTTC; CDR3aa: CASSLRGGETQYF; d_gene: NA; abundance: many; j_gene: TRBJ2-5; v_gene: TRBV12-3/TRBV12-4
CDR3nt: TGCAGTGCTAGAAAACTAGCGGTTTACACAGATACGCAGTATTTT; CDR3aa: CSARKLAVYTDTQYF; d_gene: TRBD2; abundance: NA; j_gene: TRBJ2-3; v_gene: TRBV20-1
CDR3nt: TGTGCCAGCAGTTTGGGGAGGGGGGACACTGAAGCTTTCTTT; CDR3aa: CASSLGRGDTEAFF; d_gene: NA; abundance: NA; j_gene: TRBJ1-1; v_gene: TRBV27
CDR3nt: TGCAGTGCCGAGCGGGAGGGCCCAACCGGGGAGCTGTTTTTT; CDR3aa: CSAEREGPTGELFF; d_gene: TRBD2; abundance: NA; j_gene: TRBJ2-2; v_gene: TRBV20-1
CDR3nt: TGTGCCAGCAGCTTAATTGGGACTAGCGGGAGTAGGGATACGCAGTATTTT; CDR3aa: CASSLIGTSGSRDTQYF; d_gene: TRBD2; abundance: few; j_gene: TRBJ2-3; v_gene: TRBV7-6
CDR3nt: TGTGCCAGCAGCATAACCGGGACTACCTACGAGCAGTACTTC; CDR3aa: CASSITGTTYEQYF; d_gene: TRBD2; abundance: few; j_gene: TRBJ2-7; v_gene: TRBV11-2
CDR3nt: TGTGCCAGCAGCGAAGCGGGAGTAGACGAGCAGTACTTC; CDR3aa: CASSEAGVDEQYF; d_gene: TRBD2; abundance: NA; j_gene: TRBJ2-7; v_gene: TRBV11-1
CDR3nt: TGTGCCAGCAGCCTCAATCTAGGGACTAGCCCGAATGAGCAGTTCTTC; CDR3aa: CASSLNLGTSPNEQFF; d_gene: TRBD2; abundance: NA; j_gene: TRBJ2-1; v_gene: TRBV11-2